These 32 T cell receptor beta chains came from one sample sequenced in a study of T cell responses to AZD1222 COVID-19 vaccine. Measured with immunoSEQ multiplex PCR; TCRdb has only the in-frame clones, and not every one. The sample shows some 150,000 clones, 70% to 90% of them seen only once. This specimen was peripheral blood, taken 28 days after the second AZD1222 dose. The source of these receptors is an adult who received the AZD1222 COVID-19 vaccine.

This sequence joins TRBV28 and TRBJ2-7; D uncertain. Germline V CDR1 and CDR2: MDHEN, SYDVKM. The CDR3 sequence is 12 residues long. Trimming left V 5 bases short and J 3 bases short, with 8 bases between. The CDR3 DNA is TGTGCCAGCAGTCCGGGCTACTACGAGCAGTACTTC. This codes for CASSPGYYEQYF.

The chain combines TRBV24-1 with TRBJ2-1; possibly TRBD2 for D (5 bases). This CDR3 region has 14 residues. The ends were cut back, 8 bases at V and 5 bases at J, with 15 bases in the middle. Per germline, CDR1 KGHDR and CDR2 SFDVKD. Here the CDR3 reads CATNPGSRDNEQFF. The CDR3 DNA reads as TGTGCCACCAATCCGGGGTCAAGAGACAATGAGCAGTTCTTC.

With regard to this clone: A read error may produce the germline difference seen at one junction end. The chain uses TRBV7-7 and TRBJ2-5; possibly TRBD1 for D (5 bases). The CDR3 spans 13 residues. Germline-derived CDR1 and CDR2 are SSHAT and FNYEAQ (reference sequence). Written as DNA, the CDR3 is TGTGCTAGCAGCTTAGCACAGGAAGAGACCCAGTACTTC. Translating it yields CASSLAQEETQYF. Variable domain in full (rest from reference TRBV7-7 and TRBJ2-5): GAGVSQSPRYKVTKRGQDVTLRCDPISSHATLYWYQQALGQGPEFLTYFNYEAQPDKSGLPSDRFSAERPEGSISTLTIQRTEQRDSAMYRCASSLAQEETQYFGPGTRLLVL.

This chain joins TRBV30 and TRBJ2-1; D not resolved. Per germline, CDR1 GTSNPN and CDR2 SVGIG (reference sequence). V was trimmed by 2 bases and J by 6 bases, leaving 8 bases between them. The CDR3 has 12 residues. The CDR3 loop reads CAWSKSSNEQFF. The CDR3 coding sequence is TGTGCCTGGAGTAAAAGCTCCAATGAGCAGTTCTTC.

This chain joins TRBV19 and TRBJ1-1; D perhaps matches TRBD1 (6 bases). V was cut by 4 bases and J by 10 bases, with 13 bases left in between. The CDR3 has 12 residues. From germline, CDR1 is LNHDA and CDR2 SQIVND (reference sequence). Here the CDR3 reads CASSTGGWVAFF. The CDR3 region has the DNA TGTGCCAGTAGTACCGGGGGCTGGGTAGCTTTCTTT.

This chain connects TRBV19 to TRBJ1-3, with 8 bases lining up with TRBD1. This CDR3 has 15 amino acids. Germline V gene data show CDR1 as LNHDA and CDR2 as SQIVND (reference sequence). With V trimmed by 7 bases and J by 4 bases, 9 bases remained unmatched. This chain's CDR3 is CASTQGTGWGNTIYF. CDR3 bases: TGTGCCAGTACCCAGGGGACAGGATGGGGAAACACCATATATTTT. Full variable domain (rest looked up from reference TRBV19 and TRBJ1-3): DGGITQSPKYLFRKEGQNVTLSCEQNLNHDAMYWYRQDPGQGLRLIYYSQIVNDFQKGDIAEGYSVSREKKESFPLTVTSAQKNPTAFYLCASTQGTGWGNTIYFGEGSWLTVV.

The genes are TRBV7-3 and TRBJ2-1, with 9 positions matching TRBD2. This CDR3 has 16 residues. CDR1 and CDR2 (germline): SGHTA, FQGTGA. The trim removed 5 bases at V and 0 bases at J, leaving 5 bases unmatched. The CDR3 loop is CASSPLSGSSYNEQFF. DNA for the CDR3: TGTGCCAGCAGCCCCCTTAGCGGGAGCTCCTACAATGAGCAGTTCTTC.

To note about this clone: This CDR3 is also generated by other DNA sequences in the sample. The chain couples TRBV29-1 to TRBJ2-3, with D perhaps TRBD2 (5 bases). The CDR3 runs to 11 residues. V was cut by 7 bases and J by 0 bases, with 5 bases left in between. Germline CDR1 and CDR2: SQVTM and ANQGSEA. CDR3 coding DNA: TGCAGCGGGACTAGCACAGATACGCAGTATTTT. It is translated as CSGTSTDTQYF.

V gene TRBV5-8 combines with J gene TRBJ1-5; tentatively, D is TRBD1 (6 bases). The V and J ends lost 4 bases and 0 bases respectively, with 11 bases between them. Per germline, CDR1 SGHTS and CDR2 YDEGEE. This CDR3 spans 15 amino acids. CDR3 sequence (DNA): TGTGCCAGCAGCCGAACAGGGATTAGCAATCAGCCCCAGCATTTT. Translated: CASSRTGISNQPQHF.

CDR3 in amino acids: CASSTGTATKGYGYTF. The CDR3 bases are TGTGCCAGCAGTACTGGGACAGCCACCAAAGGGTATGGCTACACCTTC. The chain recombines TRBV6-2 or TRBV6-3 with TRBJ1-2; 7 positions match TRBD1. The CDR3 sequence is 16 residues long. CDR1 and CDR2 from the germline V gene are MNHEY and SVGEGT. J gave up 5 bases and V 5 bases, and 14 bases lay outside the gene matches.

The chain couples TRBV18 to TRBJ2-7; 11 bases are a match to TRBD1. The CDR3 totals 16 residues. The ends lost 0 bases at V and 6 bases at J; junction bases unmatched: 7. Germline-derived CDR1 and CDR2 are KGHSH and LQKENI. CDR3 sequence: CASSPPEGQGGSEQYF. CDR3 DNA sequence: TGTGCCAGCTCACCACCCGAGGGACAGGGGGGCTCCGAGCAGTACTTC.

V is TRBV6-5 and J is TRBJ2-7, with no clear D. The CDR3 sequence is 14 residues long. V was clipped by 5 bases and J by 3 bases, with 14 bases between them. CDR1 and CDR2 from the germline V gene are MNHEY and SVGAGI. CDR3 residues: CASSLGWGNYEQYF. CDR3 sequence (DNA): TGTGCCAGCAGTCTAGGTTGGGGAAACTACGAGCAGTACTTC.

In this sample, this clone turned up once. V is TRBV6-6 and J is TRBJ1-3; D unresolved. Per germline, CDR1 MNHNY and CDR2 SVGAGI (reference sequence). The V gene lost 10 bases and the J gene lost 0 bases, with 7 bases spanning the gap. The CDR3 runs 12 residues. The CDR3 is CATEGSGNTIYF. For the CDR3, the DNA is TGTGCCACCGAGGGCTCTGGAAACACCATATATTTT.

The chain carries TRBV9 and TRBJ2-2; 7 bases are shared with TRBD1. The CDR3 is 16 residues long. The ends lost 4 bases at V and 0 bases at J; junction bases unmatched: 6. Germline CDR1 SGDLS, CDR2 YYNGEE. As DNA, the CDR3 is TGTGCCAGCAGCCCCCGACAGGGATCGAACACCGGGGAGCTGTTTTTT. It is translated as CASSPRQGSNTGELFF.

The chain recombines TRBV9 with TRBJ2-1; the D is unclear. CDR1 is SGDLS and CDR2 is YYNGEE in the germline V gene. V shed 0 bases and J shed 0 bases, with 7 bases lying between them. The CDR3 spans 15 residues. The CDR3 region is CASSVGASSYNEQFF. CDR3 DNA: TGTGCCAGCAGCGTAGGAGCCAGCTCCTACAATGAGCAGTTCTTC.

The rearrangement joins TRBV3-1 (or the pseudogene TRBV3-2) to TRBJ1-1; the D gene is possibly TRBD1 (6 bases). Germline CDR1 is LGHDT and CDR2 is YNNKEL (reference sequence). V was trimmed by 1 base and J by 4 bases, leaving 7 bases between them. This CDR3 has 13 residues. CDR3 coding DNA: TGTGCCAGCAGCCAAGCAGGGGTCACTGAAGCTTTCTTT. Its translation is CASSQAGVTEAFF.

Of note for this clone: At one end, the junction sequence differs from germline, possibly due to a read error. The chain recombines TRBV6-5 with TRBJ2-3; D is tentatively TRBD1 or TRBD2 (7 bases each). Germline CDR1 reads MNHEY; CDR2 reads SVGAGI. This CDR3 comprises 14 residues. CDR3 nucleotides: TGTGCCTGCAGGGGGGGACTGAGCACAGATACGCAGTATTTT. Protein sequence: CACRGGLSTDTQYF.

The chain employs TRBV7-9 and TRBJ2-7; 9 bases agree with TRBD1. This CDR3 region has 14 residues. Germline CDR1 SEHNR, CDR2 FQNEAQ (reference sequence). With V trimmed by 6 bases and J by 5 bases, 8 bases remained unmatched. Here the CDR3 reads CASRPQGAPHEQYF. The CDR3 region has the DNA TGTGCCAGCAGACCACAGGGGGCGCCCCACGAGCAGTACTTC. Complete variable domain (other parts from reference TRBV7-9 and TRBJ2-7): DTGVSQNPRHKITKRGQNVTFRCDPISEHNRLYWYRQTLGQGPEFLTYFQNEAQLEKSRLLSDRFSAERPKGSFSTLEIQRTEQGDSAMYLCASRPQGAPHEQYFGPGTRLTVT.

The chain links TRBV10-2 to TRBJ1-6; perhaps TRBD1 as D (5 bases). Trimming pared 6 bases from V and 2 bases from J, leaving 11 bases between. Per germline, CDR1 WSHSY and CDR2 SAAADI. The CDR3 has 15 amino acids. CDR3 loop: CASRPQVTYNSPLHF. CDR3 in DNA: TGCGCCAGCAGACCACAGGTCACCTATAATTCACCCCTCCACTTT.

This chain uses TRBV6-5 with TRBJ1-3; D may be TRBD1 (6 bases). The germline CDR1 and CDR2 sequences are MNHEY and SVGAGI. Trimming stripped 7 bases from V and 0 bases from J, with 13 bases between. The CDR3 runs to 15 residues. The chain's CDR3 is CASTDRKASGNTIYF. The CDR3 nucleotides are TGTGCCAGCACCGACAGGAAGGCCTCTGGAAACACCATATATTTT.

This clone was detected once. The rearrangement links TRBV18 to TRBJ2-3; 7 bases are shared with TRBD1. The CDR3 sequence is 15 residues long. Germline assignment: CDR1 KGHSH and CDR2 LQKENI. The ends lost 4 bases at V and 0 bases at J; junction bases unmatched: 4. The CDR3 nucleotides read TGTGCCAGCTCACGACCGGGACAGAGCACAGATACGCAGTATTTT. Protein: CASSRPGQSTDTQYF.

The chain couples TRBV15 to TRBJ2-3; unclear D gene. Germline V gene sequence: CDR1 LNHNV, CDR2 YYDKDF (reference sequence). Trimming removed 6 bases from V and 1 base from J, with 8 bases in between. This CDR3 has 13 amino acids. The CDR3 here is CATSFQGTDTQYF. For the CDR3, the DNA is TGTGCCACCAGTTTTCAGGGCACAGATACGCAGTATTTT.

CDR3 sequence reads: CASRGGARDTEAFF. The CDR3 nucleotides read TGCGCCAGCAGAGGGGGGGCAAGGGACACTGAAGCTTTCTTT. The chain combines TRBV5-1 with TRBJ1-1; D may be TRBD1 (6 bases). V lost 5 bases to trimming and J lost 3 bases, with 14 bases between them. The germline gives CDR1 SGHRS, CDR2 YFSETQ. This CDR3 region has 14 residues.

The chain has TRBV20-1 and TRBJ2-7; D not resolved. CDR3 length: 10 residues. CDR1 and CDR2 (germline): DFQATT, SNEGSKA (reference sequence). Trimming took off 3 bases at V and 5 bases at J, with 5 bases between the two ends. CDR3 sequence reads: CSARANEQYF. CDR3 DNA sequence: TGCAGTGCTAGGGCAAACGAGCAGTACTTC.

This rearrangement joins TRBV28 to TRBJ1-4, with a possible D match to TRBD1 (6 bases). The CDR3 spans 18 residues. V shed 8 bases and J shed 0 bases, with 22 bases lying between them. The germline CDR1 and CDR2 sequences are MDHEN and SYDVKM. The CDR3, as DNA: TGTGCCAGCCGAGTTTTTGGGGGCACAGTTGCAACTAATGAAAAACTGTTTTTT. It specifies CASRVFGGTVATNEKLFF.

The chain couples TRBV4-1 to TRBJ2-7, with 11 bases identical to TRBD2. The CDR3 totals 16 residues. Losses at the gene ends were 3 bases for V and 4 bases for J; bases not matched to a gene: 8. Germline loops: CDR1 MGHRA, CDR2 YSYEKL. The CDR3 region has the DNA TGCGCCAGCAGCCATAAACCGGGACTAGCGGAATACGAGCAGTACTTC. This codes for CASSHKPGLAEYEQYF.

V usage is TRBV3-1 (or the pseudogene TRBV3-2) and J usage is TRBJ1-4; TRBD1 might be the D (5 bases). Germline V CDR1 and CDR2: LGHDT, YNNKEL (reference sequence). V lost 3 bases and J 4 bases, leaving 18 bases between the germline ends. The CDR3 length is 17 residues. The CDR3 is CASSQAGGGRGNEKLFF. DNA for the CDR3: TGTGCCAGCAGCCAGGCCGGGGGAGGTCGGGGTAATGAAAAACTGTTTTTT.

The CDR3 coding sequence is TGTGCCAGCAGCCCTCCCGGGACAGGTGGGTACGAGCAGTACTTC. It is translated as CASSPPGTGGYEQYF. The genes are TRBV28 and TRBJ2-7; TRBD1 agrees at 8 bases. The germline CDR1 and CDR2 sequences are MDHEN and SYDVKM. V lost 6 bases, J lost 4 bases, and 11 bases stayed unmatched. This CDR3 is 15 amino acids long.

The rearrangement links TRBV19 to TRBJ1-2, with D tentatively TRBD1 (6 bases). Germline V gene data show CDR1 as LNHDA and CDR2 as SQIVND (reference sequence). The CDR3 consists of 14 residues. V lost 9 bases to trimming and J lost 6 bases, with 20 bases between them. CDR3 DNA: TGTGCCAGCCTCGACCGGAGGGGGGGGGATGGCTACACCTTC. Its translation: CASLDRRGGDGYTF.

V and J are TRBV7-6 and TRBJ2-2; D uncertain. The CDR3 has 14 amino acids. V was shortened by 5 bases and J by 1 base, with 8 bases between the two germline ends. Germline V gene sequence: CDR1 SGHVS, CDR2 FNYEAQ. Written as DNA, the CDR3 is TGTGCCAGCAGCCCTACATTGAACACCGGGGAGCTGTTTTTT. This encodes CASSPTLNTGELFF.

The CDR3 DNA reads TGTGCCAGCAGTCGAGACACCAATTCACCCCTCCACTTT. Its protein is CASSRDTNSPLHF. This sequence joins TRBV27 and TRBJ1-6; D is ambiguous. Germline CDR1 is MNHEY and CDR2 is SMNVEV (reference sequence). V shed 5 bases and J shed 7 bases, with 9 bases lying between them. This CDR3 region has 13 residues.

The V and J genes are TRBV27 and TRBJ1-2, with D perhaps TRBD1 (5 bases). The CDR3 contains 15 residues. V lost 7 bases and J 4 bases, leaving 19 bases between the germline ends. Per the germline V gene, CDR1 is MNHEY and CDR2 is SMNVEV (reference sequence). CDR3 sequence (DNA): TGTGCCAGCACGTTTCTGGGGGGTACCTCCTATGGCTACACCTTC. Protein product: CASTFLGGTSYGYTF.